One sample yielded the 13 T cell receptor beta chains listed below, sequenced in a study of post-analysis software for immune sequencing data. Carried by the TCR beta cDNA libraries were unique molecular identifiers. TCRdb passed the PCR reads through MiXCR, listing each CDR3 protein once. The repertoire includes about 540,000 distinct CDR3 sequences, around a third of them detected once, and 4.5% to 7.5% sits in the top ten. For these receptors, no antigen is known. Findings and limits, study-wide: Five TRBV segments were significantly more frequent in patients than in controls. TRBV5-6, TRBV5-1 and TRBV20-1 were among these segments.

The material sequenced was blood. Source of these receptors: a girl younger than 18 with multiple sclerosis.

The rearrangement joins TRBV12-3 or TRBV12-4 to TRBJ1-1; unclear D gene. The CDR3 extends over 12 amino acids. V gave up 1 base and J gave up 8 bases, with 8 bases separating them. The CDR3 loop reads CASSLGKREAFF. CDR3 sequence (DNA): TGTGCCAGCAGTTTAGGCAAGAGGGAAGCTTTCTTT.

This chain connects TRBV19 to TRBJ1-5; D is ambiguous. V was pared by 7 bases and J by 7 bases, with 11 bases between. CDR1 LNHDA and CDR2 SQIVND come from the germline V gene (reference sequence). The CDR3 consists of 12 residues. The CDR3 here is CASNTGNQPQHF. DNA for the CDR3: TGTGCCAGTAACACCGGGAACCAGCCCCAGCATTTT.

This clonotype was detected only a few times. This chain joins TRBV20-1 and TRBJ2-1, with D unresolved. V lost 1 base to trimming and J lost 0 bases, with 10 bases between them. This CDR3 region has 15 residues. Germline V gives CDR1 DFQATT, CDR2 SNEGSKA (reference sequence). The CDR3 nucleotides read TGCAGTGCTAGAGGGGTAGATAGCTCCTACAATGAGCAGTTCTTC. Encoded protein: CSARGVDSSYNEQFF.

The genes are TRBV20-1 and TRBJ1-1; no clear D. Germline assignment: CDR1 DFQATT and CDR2 SNEGSKA (reference sequence). V lost 1 base and J 3 bases, leaving 9 bases between the germline ends. CDR3 size: 13 residues. Here the CDR3 DNA reads TGCAGTGCTAGAGGTTGGGCGGACACTGAAGCTTTCTTT. This codes for CSARGWADTEAFF.

The chain carries TRBV6-1 and TRBJ1-1; TRBD1 agrees at 10 bases. The V gene's germline CDR1 is MNHNS and CDR2 SASEGT. The J segment lost 4 bases and the V segment lost 6 bases, leaving 20 bases of the junction unmatched. This CDR3 region has 19 residues. The CDR3 here is CASSQTTPGTGVWGTEAFF. DNA for the CDR3: TGTGCCAGCAGCCAAACCACTCCCGGGACAGGGGTGTGGGGCACTGAAGCTTTCTTT.

The chain carries TRBV18 and TRBJ2-1, with D unclear. The CDR3 runs to 13 residues. V shed 3 bases and J shed 5 bases, with 8 bases lying between them. Germline CDR1 reads KGHSH; CDR2 reads LQKENI. The CDR3 sequence is CASSPLGDNEQFF. In DNA, the CDR3 is TGTGCCAGCTCACCGCTCGGCGACAATGAGCAGTTCTTC. Full variable domain (missing parts from reference TRBV18 and TRBJ2-1): NAGVMQNPRHLVRRRGQEARLRCSPMKGHSHVYWYRQLPEEGLKFMVYLQKENIIDESGMPKERFSAEFPKEGPSILRIQQVVRGDSAAYFCASSPLGDNEQFFGPGTRLTVL.

V gene TRBV7-8 combines with J gene TRBJ1-5; TRBD1 is a possible D gene (5 bases). With 6 bases removed from V and 0 bases from J, the gap between germline ends came to 18 bases. CDR1 is SGHVS and CDR2 is FQNEAQ in the germline V gene. CDR3 size: 17 residues. CDR3 sequence: CASSSGTQPYSNQPQHF. For the CDR3, the DNA is TGTGCCAGCAGTTCCGGGACGCAGCCTTATAGCAATCAGCCCCAGCATTTT.

The chain is built from TRBV6-4 and TRBJ1-2; 12 bases are shared with TRBD1. J was trimmed by 5 bases and V by 6 bases; bases with no gene match: 10. Germline V CDR1 and CDR2: MRHNA, SNTAGT. This CDR3 comprises 16 residues. The DNA of the CDR3 is TGTGCCAGCAGACCGGGACAGGGGGCTAATTTGTATGGCTACACCTTC. Its protein is CASRPGQGANLYGYTF.

Here the CDR3 DNA reads TGCAGTGCCTTTCGATCGCCAGGGAACACTGAAGCTTTCTTT. It encodes CSAFRSPGNTEAFF. V and J are TRBV20-1 and TRBJ1-1; D remains ambiguous. Germline V gene data show CDR1 as DFQATT and CDR2 as SNEGSKA (reference sequence). Between the trimmed V and J ends, which lost 6 bases and 1 base, there was a span of 15 bases. The CDR3 contains 14 residues.

The chain is built from TRBV10-3 and TRBJ2-1; possibly TRBD2 for D (6 bases). Germline assignment: CDR1 ENHRY and CDR2 SYGVKD. The CDR3 runs 14 residues. Deletions cut 3 bases from V and 5 bases from J, with 11 bases between. CDR3 in amino acids: CAISDGDLNNEQFF. The CDR3 region has the DNA TGTGCCATCAGTGACGGGGACTTAAACAATGAGCAGTTCTTC.

The chain has TRBV24-1 and TRBJ2-7; TRBD2 agrees at 7 bases. The end of the DNA aligns better with TRBJ2-5, so the J call may be wrong. This CDR3 is built from 15 residues. Germline V gives CDR1 KGHDR, CDR2 SFDVKD. The CDR3 loop is CATSDAGREEETQYF. For the CDR3, the DNA is TGTGCCACCAGTGATGCCGGACGGGAGGAAGAGACCCAGTACTTC.

This clonotype was counted only a few times. The chain combines TRBV6-9 with TRBJ2-1; D is perhaps TRBD2 (5 bases). Germline CDR1 is MNHGY and CDR2 is SVAAGI. The V gene lost 8 bases and the J gene lost 7 bases, with 24 bases spanning the gap. This CDR3 spans 16 amino acids. The CDR3: CASVQLSGIRWNEQFF. CDR3 nucleotides: TGTGCCAGCGTTCAACTATCCGGGATCCGTTGGAATGAGCAGTTCTTC.

This clonotype was seen more than once but under ten times. V is TRBV20-1 and J is TRBJ1-5, with D possibly TRBD1 on 5 matching bases. The V gene lost 6 bases and the J gene lost 3 bases, with 12 bases spanning the gap. The CDR3 is 13 amino acids. Germline CDR1 DFQATT, CDR2 SNEGSKA (reference sequence). The CDR3 spells CSALGQPNQPQHF. The CDR3, as DNA: TGCAGTGCCCTGGGGCAGCCCAATCAGCCCCAGCATTTT.